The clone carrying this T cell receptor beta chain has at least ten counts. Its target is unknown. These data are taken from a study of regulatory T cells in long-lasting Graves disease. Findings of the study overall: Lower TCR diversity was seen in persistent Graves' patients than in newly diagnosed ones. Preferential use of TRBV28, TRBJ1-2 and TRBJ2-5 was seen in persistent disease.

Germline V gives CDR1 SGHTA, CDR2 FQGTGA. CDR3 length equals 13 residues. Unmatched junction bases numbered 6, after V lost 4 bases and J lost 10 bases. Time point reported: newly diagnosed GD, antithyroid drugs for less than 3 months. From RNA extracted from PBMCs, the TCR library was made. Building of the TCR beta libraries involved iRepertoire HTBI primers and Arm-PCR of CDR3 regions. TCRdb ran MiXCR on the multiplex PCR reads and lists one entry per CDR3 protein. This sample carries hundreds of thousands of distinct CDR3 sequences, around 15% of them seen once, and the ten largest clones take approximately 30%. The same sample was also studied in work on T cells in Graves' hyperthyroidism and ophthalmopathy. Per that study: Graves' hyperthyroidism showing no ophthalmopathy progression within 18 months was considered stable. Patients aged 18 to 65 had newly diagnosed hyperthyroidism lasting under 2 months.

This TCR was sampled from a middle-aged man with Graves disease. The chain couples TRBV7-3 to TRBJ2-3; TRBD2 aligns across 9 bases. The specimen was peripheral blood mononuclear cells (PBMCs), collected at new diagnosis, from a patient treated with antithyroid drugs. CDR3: CASSWGTSQAQYF. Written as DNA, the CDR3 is TGTGCCAGCAGCTGGGGGACTAGCCAAGCGCAGTATTTT.